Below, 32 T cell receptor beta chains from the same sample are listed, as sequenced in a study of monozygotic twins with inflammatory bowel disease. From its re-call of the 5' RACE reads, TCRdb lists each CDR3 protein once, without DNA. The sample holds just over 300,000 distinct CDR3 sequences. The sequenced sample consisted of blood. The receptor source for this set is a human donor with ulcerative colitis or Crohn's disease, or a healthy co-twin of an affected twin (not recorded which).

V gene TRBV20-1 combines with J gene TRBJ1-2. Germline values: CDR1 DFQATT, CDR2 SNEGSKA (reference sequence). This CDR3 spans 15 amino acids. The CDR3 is CRASRRDPGRKGYTF.

The CDR3 spells CASSYMTSPYEQYF. This sequence joins TRBV6-5 and TRBJ2-7. The CDR3 loop spans 14 amino acids. CDR1 and CDR2 from the germline V gene are MNHEY and SVGAGI.

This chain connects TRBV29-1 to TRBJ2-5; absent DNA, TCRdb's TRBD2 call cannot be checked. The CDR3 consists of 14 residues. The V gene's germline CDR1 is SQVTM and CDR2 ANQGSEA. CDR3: CSGRLAGGIETQYF.

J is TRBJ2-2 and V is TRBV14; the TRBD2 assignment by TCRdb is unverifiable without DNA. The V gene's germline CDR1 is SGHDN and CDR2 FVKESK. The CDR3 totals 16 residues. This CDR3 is CASSQRRDANTGELFF.

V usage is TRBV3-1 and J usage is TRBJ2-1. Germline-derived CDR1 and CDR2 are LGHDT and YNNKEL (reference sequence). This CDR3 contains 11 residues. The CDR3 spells CASSHGGEQFF.

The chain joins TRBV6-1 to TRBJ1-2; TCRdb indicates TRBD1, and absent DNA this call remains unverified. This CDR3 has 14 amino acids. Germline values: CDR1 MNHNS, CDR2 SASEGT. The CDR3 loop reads CASSISRPFYGYTF.

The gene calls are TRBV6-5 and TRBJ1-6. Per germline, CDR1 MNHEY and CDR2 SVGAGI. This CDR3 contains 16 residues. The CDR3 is CASSYSILSLRVPLHF.

The CDR3 loop is CASSSEGFSSNQPQHF. The chain couples TRBV5-1 to TRBJ1-5. CDR3 length equals 16 residues. Germline loops: CDR1 SGHRS, CDR2 YFSETQ.

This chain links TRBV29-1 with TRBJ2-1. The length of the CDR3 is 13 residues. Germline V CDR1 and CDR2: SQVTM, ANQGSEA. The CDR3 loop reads CSLQRFSYNEQFF.

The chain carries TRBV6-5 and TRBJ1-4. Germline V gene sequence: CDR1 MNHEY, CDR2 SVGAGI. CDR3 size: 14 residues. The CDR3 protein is CASSYDPTNEKLFF.

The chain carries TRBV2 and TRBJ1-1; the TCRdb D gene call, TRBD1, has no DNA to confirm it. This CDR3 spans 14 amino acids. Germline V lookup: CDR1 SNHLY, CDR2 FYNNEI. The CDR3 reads CASSPGTGFTEAFF.

This CDR3 reads CASSFSRTSGNEQFF. The genes are TRBV7-2 and TRBJ2-1; TCRdb lists TRBD1, though no DNA is available to test this call. The CDR3 spans 15 residues. Germline V gene lookup returns CDR1 SGHTA and CDR2 FQGNSA.

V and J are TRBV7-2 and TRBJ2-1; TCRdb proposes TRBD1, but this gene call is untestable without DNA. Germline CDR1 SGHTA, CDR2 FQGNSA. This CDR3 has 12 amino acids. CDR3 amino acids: CASSLAGGEQFF.

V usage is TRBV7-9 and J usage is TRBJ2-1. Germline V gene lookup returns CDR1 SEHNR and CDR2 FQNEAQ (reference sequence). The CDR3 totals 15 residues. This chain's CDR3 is CASSLLGGRFNEQFF.

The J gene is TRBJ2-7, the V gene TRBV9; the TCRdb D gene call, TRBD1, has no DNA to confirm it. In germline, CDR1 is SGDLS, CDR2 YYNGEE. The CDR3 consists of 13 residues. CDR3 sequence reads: CASSVRQADEQYF.

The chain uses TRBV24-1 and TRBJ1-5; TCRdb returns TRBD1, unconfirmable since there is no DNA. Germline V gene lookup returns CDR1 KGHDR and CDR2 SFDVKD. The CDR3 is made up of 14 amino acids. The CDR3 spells CATSGLNRDQPQHF.

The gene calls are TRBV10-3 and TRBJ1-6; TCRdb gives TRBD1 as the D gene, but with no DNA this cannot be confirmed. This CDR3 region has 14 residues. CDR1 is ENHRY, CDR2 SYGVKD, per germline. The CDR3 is CAISPTGEGSPLHF.

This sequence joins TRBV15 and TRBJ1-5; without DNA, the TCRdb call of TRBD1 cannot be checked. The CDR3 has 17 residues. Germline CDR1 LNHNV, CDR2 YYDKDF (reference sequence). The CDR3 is CTTSRSGTGVSPKPQHF. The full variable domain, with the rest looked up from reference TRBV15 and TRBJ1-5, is DAMVIQNPRYQVTQFGKPVTLSCSQTLNHNVMYWYQQKSSQAPKLLFHYYDKDFNNEADTPDNFQSRRPNTSFCFLDIRSPGLGDTAMYLCTTSRSGTGVSPKPQHFGDGTRLSIL.

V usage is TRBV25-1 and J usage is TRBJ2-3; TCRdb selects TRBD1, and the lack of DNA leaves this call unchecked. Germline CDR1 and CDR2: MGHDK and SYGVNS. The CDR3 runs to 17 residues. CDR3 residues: CASSERRSGPSTDTQYF.

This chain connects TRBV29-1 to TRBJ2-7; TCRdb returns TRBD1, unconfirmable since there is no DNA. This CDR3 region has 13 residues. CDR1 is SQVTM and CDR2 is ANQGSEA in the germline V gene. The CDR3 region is CSVRQGATHEQYF.

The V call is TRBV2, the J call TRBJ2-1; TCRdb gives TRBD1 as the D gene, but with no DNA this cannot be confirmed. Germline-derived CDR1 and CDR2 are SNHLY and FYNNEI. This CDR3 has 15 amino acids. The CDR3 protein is CASRRGPDPDHEQFF.

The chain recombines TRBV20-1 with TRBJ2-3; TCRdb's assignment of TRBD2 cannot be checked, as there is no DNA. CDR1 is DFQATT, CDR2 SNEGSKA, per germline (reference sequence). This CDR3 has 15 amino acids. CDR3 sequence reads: CSARVTLISTDTQYF.

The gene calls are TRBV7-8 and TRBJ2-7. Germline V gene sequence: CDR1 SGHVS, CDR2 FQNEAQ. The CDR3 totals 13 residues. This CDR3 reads CASSSLRVGEQYF.

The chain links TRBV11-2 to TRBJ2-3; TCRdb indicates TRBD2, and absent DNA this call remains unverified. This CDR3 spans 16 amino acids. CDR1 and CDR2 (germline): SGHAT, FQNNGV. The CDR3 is CASSGRTSGGTDTQYF.

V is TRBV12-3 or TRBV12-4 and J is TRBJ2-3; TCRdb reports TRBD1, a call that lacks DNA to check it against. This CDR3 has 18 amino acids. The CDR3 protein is CASSFTNRDEMSTDTQYF.

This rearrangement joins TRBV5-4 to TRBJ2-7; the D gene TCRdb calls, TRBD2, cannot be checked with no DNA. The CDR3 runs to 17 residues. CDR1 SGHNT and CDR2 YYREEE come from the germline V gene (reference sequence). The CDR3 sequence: CARWWLAGAVNSYEQYF.

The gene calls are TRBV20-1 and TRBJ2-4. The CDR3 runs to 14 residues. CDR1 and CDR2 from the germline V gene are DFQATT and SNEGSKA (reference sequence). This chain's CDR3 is CSATFGIAKNMQYF.

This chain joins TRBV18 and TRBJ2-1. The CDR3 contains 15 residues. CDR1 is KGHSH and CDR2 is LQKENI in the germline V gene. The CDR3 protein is CARSPRPSSYNEQFF.

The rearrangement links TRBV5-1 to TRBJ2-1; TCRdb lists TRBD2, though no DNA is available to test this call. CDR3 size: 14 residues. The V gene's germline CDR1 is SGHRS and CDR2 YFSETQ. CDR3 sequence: CASSLAPRSPEQFF.

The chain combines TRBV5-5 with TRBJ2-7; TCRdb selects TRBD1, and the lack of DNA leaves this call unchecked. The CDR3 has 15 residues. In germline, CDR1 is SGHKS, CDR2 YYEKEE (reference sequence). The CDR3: CASSFSPRVSYEQYF.

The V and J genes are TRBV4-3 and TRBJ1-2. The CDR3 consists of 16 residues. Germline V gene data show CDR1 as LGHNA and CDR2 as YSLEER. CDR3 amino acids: CASSQVRELAYSRYTF.

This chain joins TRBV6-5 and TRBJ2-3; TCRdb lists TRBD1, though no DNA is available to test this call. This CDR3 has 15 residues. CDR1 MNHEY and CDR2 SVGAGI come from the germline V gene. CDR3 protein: CASSYSDGATDTQYF.